Shown below are 12 T cell receptor beta chains from a single sample sequenced in a study of Ad26.COV2.S vaccination and SARS-CoV-2 variants. Sequencing used immunoSEQ multiplex PCR; TCRdb keeps in-frame clones, though not all of them. The table lists about 350,000 clones, 88% of them singletons, with 6.4% in the top ten. Treatment noted: 19 received Ad26.COV2.S at low or high dose, single or two shots; a few received placebo; per-sample allocation not given. Specimen acquisition occurred on day 63 following the initial vaccine or placebo injection. The sequencing here drew on peripheral blood, taken in a trial of Ad26.COV2.S vaccine versus placebo. The origin of the receptors is a person aged 18-65 years who received the Ad26.COV2.S COVID-19 vaccine or a placebo.

The chain links TRBV7-6 to TRBJ2-5; TRBD2 aligns across 13 bases. Looked up from germline, CDR1 is SGHVS and CDR2 is FNYEAQ. The CDR3 loop spans 18 amino acids. V was clipped by 0 bases and J by 0 bases; unmatched bases: 4. The CDR3, as DNA: TGTGCCAGCAGCTTAGCCTGGACTAGCGGGGGAAACCAAGAGACCCAGTACTTC. Its protein product is CASSLAWTSGGNQETQYF.

The rearrangement uses TRBV9 and TRBJ2-7, with D possibly matching TRBD1 (6 bases). V lost 4 bases, J lost 3 bases, and 14 bases lay in between. Germline CDR1 reads SGDLS; CDR2 reads YYNGEE. The length of the CDR3 is 14 residues. CDR3 DNA: TGTGCCAGCAGCCCAGTCGGGGACAACTACGAGCAGTACTTC. It encodes CASSPVGDNYEQYF.

The V call is TRBV10-3, the J call TRBJ1-3; D ambiguous. CDR1 and CDR2 (germline): ENHRY, SYGVKD. The CDR3 runs 17 residues. V was shortened by 3 bases and J by 1 base, with 16 bases between the two germline ends. CDR3 bases: TGTGCCATCAGTGAAGGATGGCTTACCTCATCTGGAAACACCATATATTTT. As protein: CAISEGWLTSSGNTIYF.

This clone was observed a single time. The CDR3 coding sequence is TGTGCCAGCAGTGAAGTATGGTACAATGAGCAGTTCTTC. It translates to CASSEVWYNEQFF. The chain links TRBV6-1 to TRBJ2-1; D is ambiguous. V shed 1 base and J shed 4 bases, with 5 bases lying between them. From germline, CDR1 is MNHNS and CDR2 SASEGT. The CDR3 length is 13 residues.

V is TRBV27 and J is TRBJ2-7; 8 positions agree with TRBD2. The germline gives CDR1 MNHEY, CDR2 SMNVEV (reference sequence). The CDR3 totals 15 residues. With V trimmed by 6 bases and J by 6 bases, 13 bases remained unmatched. The CDR3 sequence: CASSSLGLGLVEQYF. The DNA for the CDR3 is TGTGCCAGCAGCTCACTGGGACTAGGGTTGGTCGAGCAGTACTTC.

The V call is TRBV7-9, the J call TRBJ1-5; 8 bases map to TRBD1. The V gene end was trimmed by 4 bases and the J gene end by 5 bases; junction bases not matched to a gene: 7. The CDR3 is made up of 15 amino acids. Germline CDR1 reads SEHNR; CDR2 reads FQNEAQ (reference sequence). The CDR3 protein is CASSWGQGADQPQHF. The CDR3 DNA reads TGTGCCAGCAGCTGGGGGCAGGGGGCCGATCAGCCCCAGCATTTT.

The CDR3 coding sequence is TGTGCCAGCAGCGTCCGGGACAGGAGCGCCGACGAGCAGTACTTC. This translates into CASSVRDRSADEQYF. The chain recombines TRBV5-5 with TRBJ2-7; 8 bases fit TRBD1. The V and J ends lost 4 bases and 5 bases, in that order; junction bases with no gene match: 11. Looked up from germline, CDR1 is SGHKS and CDR2 is YYEKEE (reference sequence). The CDR3 loop spans 15 amino acids.

The rearrangement links TRBV13 to TRBJ2-7; D remains unclear. The CDR3 runs to 13 residues. V lost 1 base and J lost 7, with 11 bases in between. Germline CDR1 reads PRHDT; CDR2 reads FYEKMQ (reference sequence). CDR3 nucleotide sequence: TGTGCCAGCAGCTTAGATGGGAATGCAGAGCAGTACTTC. This sequence encodes CASSLDGNAEQYF.

The V gene is TRBV5-1, the J gene TRBJ2-3; D is possibly TRBD2 (6 bases). The germline V gene encodes CDR1 SGHRS and CDR2 YFSETQ. Trimming removed 4 bases from V and 7 bases from J, with 16 bases in between. CDR3 length: 14 residues. This CDR3 reads CASSKDKAGNTQYF. The CDR3 bases are TGCGCCAGCAGCAAGGACAAGGCGGGGAATACGCAGTATTTT.

This clone was detected only once. The V call is TRBV10-3, the J call TRBJ2-1, with 11 bases matching TRBD2. CDR1 and CDR2 from the germline V gene are ENHRY and SYGVKD. The CDR3 is 19 amino acids. With 6 bases clipped from V and 0 bases from J, the junction kept 13 bases outside the gene matches. CDR3 in amino acids: CAISPEGSGRDSSYNEQFF. CDR3 coding DNA: TGTGCCATCAGCCCCGAGGGTAGCGGGAGGGATAGCTCCTACAATGAGCAGTTCTTC.

The genes are TRBV28 and TRBJ1-1; D is possibly TRBD1 (5 bases). Germline V gene sequence: CDR1 MDHEN, CDR2 SYDVKM. The CDR3 totals 14 residues. V shed 3 bases and J shed 0 bases, with 8 bases lying between them. The CDR3 loop is CASSLTVLNTEAFF. In nucleotides, the CDR3 is TGTGCCAGCAGTTTGACAGTTTTGAACACTGAAGCTTTCTTT.

The gene calls are TRBV3-1 (or the pseudogene TRBV3-2) and TRBJ2-5; 11 nucleotides agree with TRBD2. Germline CDR1 and CDR2: LGHDT and YNNKEL (reference sequence). This CDR3 has 15 amino acids. V trimming: 5 bases; J trimming: 2 bases; junction bases outside the gene matches: 4. The CDR3 DNA reads as TGTGCCAGCAGCTTACTAGCGGGAGTACAAGAGACCCAGTACTTC. The encoded protein is CASSLLAGVQETQYF.